One and the same sample provided the 29 T cell receptor beta chains below, sequenced in a study of T cells in Graves' hyperthyroidism and ophthalmopathy. The CDR3 regions of TCR beta were amplified from RNA transcripts. HTBI primers drove first-round RT-PCR of the TCR CDR3. TCRdb redid the calling of the multiplex PCR reads with MiXCR, one entry per CDR3 protein. Of a few hundred thousand distinct CDR3 sequences listed, under 60% are singletons. Material for sequencing was peripheral blood or thyroid tissue (not recorded which). The source is a woman aged 18-30 years with Graves' hyperthyroidism.

The gene calls are TRBV7-2 and TRBJ2-5; D possibly corresponds to TRBD1 (6 bases). The V and J ends lost 6 bases and 9 bases respectively, with 20 bases between them. The germline V gene has CDR1 SGHTA and CDR2 FQGNSA. CDR3 size: 14 residues. The CDR3 nucleotides read TGTGCCAGCAGGTCTACAGGGCTTGGCCAGCCCCAGTACTTC. Translated, it gives CASRSTGLGQPQYF.

The chain links TRBV9 to TRBJ2-2; 13 bases are shared with TRBD2. This CDR3 is 18 amino acids long. V was pared by 3 bases and J by 2 bases, with 7 bases of the junction left unmatched. In germline, CDR1 is SGDLS, CDR2 YYNGEE. CDR3 DNA: TGTGCCAGCAGCGGCCGGACTAGCGGGAGTATTAACACCGGGGAGCTGTTTTTT. Translated, it gives CASSGRTSGSINTGELFF.

V is TRBV7-2 and J is TRBJ2-3; 8 bases match TRBD2. The CDR3 consists of 16 residues. The germline V gene has CDR1 SGHTA and CDR2 FQGNSA. Losses at the gene ends were 3 bases for V and 0 bases for J; bases not matched to a gene: 5. This chain's CDR3 is CASSFASGPSTDTQYF. In DNA form, the CDR3 reads TGTGCCAGCAGCTTCGCTAGCGGGCCTAGCACAGATACGCAGTATTTT.

V is TRBV6-5 and J is TRBJ1-4, with a weak D call TRBD1 (6 bases). V shed 4 bases and J shed 0 bases, with 12 bases lying between them. In germline, CDR1 is MNHEY, CDR2 SVGAGI. The CDR3 extends over 16 amino acids. The CDR3 loop is CASSWGTLATNEKLFF. CDR3 nucleotides: TGTGCCAGCAGTTGGGGGACACTTGCAACTAATGAAAAACTGTTTTTT.

The J gene is TRBJ2-7, the V gene TRBV29-1; D is perhaps TRBD1 (7 bases). The CDR3 totals 15 residues. V lost 1 base, J lost 5 bases, and 18 bases lay in between. Germline V gene data show CDR1 as SQVTM and CDR2 as ANQGSEA. Here the CDR3 reads CSVEALSSRGDEQYF. Written as DNA, the CDR3 is TGCAGCGTTGAAGCCCTCAGCAGCAGGGGGGACGAGCAGTACTTC.

In this sample, this clonotype turned up many times. The chain couples TRBV9 to TRBJ1-3, with D unclear. This CDR3 region has 16 residues. CDR1 is SGDLS, CDR2 YYNGEE, per germline. V lost 10 bases and J 0 bases, leaving 20 bases between the germline ends. The CDR3 sequence: CARLPLHLSSGNTIYF. The CDR3 nucleotides read TGTGCCCGCCTCCCTTTACACCTAAGCTCTGGAAACACCATATATTTT.

This sequence joins TRBV5-1 and TRBJ2-1; D not resolved. Germline V gene data show CDR1 as SGHRS and CDR2 as YFSETQ. With 0 bases removed from V and 4 bases from J, the gap between germline ends came to 5 bases. CDR3 size: 13 residues. The CDR3: CASSLARYNEQFF. In DNA, the CDR3 is TGCGCCAGCAGCTTGGCCAGATACAATGAGCAGTTCTTC.

V usage is TRBV18 and J usage is TRBJ1-3, with unresolved D. The V gene's germline CDR1 is KGHSH and CDR2 LQKENI. The CDR3 totals 16 residues. V dropped 2 bases and J dropped 0 bases, with 11 bases sitting between them. This CDR3 is CASSPLEVYSGNTIYF. CDR3 in DNA: TGTGCCAGCTCACCATTGGAGGTATACTCTGGAAACACCATATATTTT.

V gene TRBV10-3 combines with J gene TRBJ2-7; D may be TRBD2 (5 bases). Trimming pared 3 bases from V and 9 bases from J, leaving 15 bases between. The CDR3 totals 13 residues. Germline CDR1 reads ENHRY; CDR2 reads SYGVKD. The CDR3 sequence is CAISDSRRAGQYF. CDR3 nucleotide sequence: TGTGCCATCAGTGACAGCCGCCGCGCGGGGCAGTACTTC.

In this sample, this clonotype turned up many times. The V and J genes are TRBV4-3 and TRBJ2-5, with TRBD2 matching over 11 bases. The CDR3 is 16 residues long. Germline V CDR1 and CDR2: LGHNA, YSLEER. The J segment lost 6 bases and the V segment lost 3 bases, leaving 9 bases of the junction unmatched. The CDR3 DNA reads TGCGCCAGCAGCCACGGTCTGGGGACTAGCGGCAAGACCCAGTACTTC. Amino acids: CASSHGLGTSGKTQYF.

This chain connects TRBV9 to TRBJ2-7; D possibly corresponds to TRBD1 (5 bases). The CDR3 covers 12 residues. CDR1 and CDR2 from the germline V gene are SGDLS and YYNGEE. The V gene lost 4 bases and the J gene lost 7 bases, with 12 bases spanning the gap. The CDR3 loop is CASSQHNREQYF. In nucleotides, the CDR3 is TGTGCCAGCAGCCAACATAACAGGGAGCAGTACTTC.

The table lists this clonotype with many counts. V gene TRBV5-1 combines with J gene TRBJ2-2; no firm D call. Germline V lookup: CDR1 SGHRS, CDR2 YFSETQ. CDR3 length equals 15 residues. The ends were cut back, 0 bases at V and 2 bases at J, with 8 bases in the middle. The CDR3 loop is CASSLVDPNTGELFF. DNA of the CDR3: TGCGCCAGCAGCTTGGTTGATCCCAACACCGGGGAGCTGTTTTTT.

Comments on this clonotype: A much larger clone differs from this one at a single base, so this may be a read error. CDR3 sequence reads: CASRIQVQSTGELFF. CDR3 in DNA: TGTGCCAGTCGTATCCAAGTCCAGAGCACCGGGGAGCTGTTTTTT. The chain carries TRBV19 and TRBJ2-2; D not certain. There are 15 residues in the CDR3. Germline CDR1 and CDR2: LNHDA and SQIVND (reference sequence).

The rearrangement uses TRBV10-3 and TRBJ2-5; 11 bases agree with TRBD2. This CDR3 contains 18 residues. V was pared by 4 bases and J by 4 bases, with 14 bases of the junction left unmatched. CDR1 and CDR2 (germline): ENHRY, SYGVKD. CDR3 DNA: TGTGCCATCAGTGCCCCCGAGGCTAGCGGGAGGACGGTAGAGACCCAGTACTTC. This encodes CAISAPEASGRTVETQYF.

The chain links TRBV11-2 to TRBJ2-7; D tentatively reads TRBD1 or TRBD2 (6 bases each). Trimming took off 2 bases at V and 7 bases at J, with 24 bases between the two ends. Germline-derived CDR1 and CDR2 are SGHAT and FQNNGV. This CDR3 region has 17 residues. The CDR3: CASSLREKGQTAGEQYF. CDR3 nucleotides: TGTGCCAGCAGCTTAAGGGAAAAGGGACAAACGGCGGGGGAGCAGTACTTC.

This clonotype was counted at least ten times. This chain joins TRBV7-2 and TRBJ2-7, with D perhaps TRBD1 (7 bases). Trimming removed 0 bases from V and 4 bases from J, with 10 bases in between. This CDR3 is 14 amino acids long. Germline CDR1 SGHTA, CDR2 FQGNSA. CDR3 nucleotides: TGTGCCAGCAGCTTAGCCAGGGGGGCGTACGAGCAGTACTTC. It specifies CASSLARGAYEQYF.

A remark on this clonotype: Compared with germline, one end of the junction differs, possibly owing to a read error. The CDR3, as DNA: TGTAGCGTTGGAAGGGCGGATTTGAACACCGGGGAGCTGTTTTTT. It is translated as CSVGRADLNTGELFF. J is TRBJ2-2 and V is TRBV29-1; a possible D gene is TRBD2 (5 bases). Looked up from germline, CDR1 is SQVTM and CDR2 is ANQGSEA. The CDR3 is 15 residues long.

The sample holds many counts of this clonotype. The CDR3 bases are TGTGCCAGCAGAGACGATGCGAACACTGAAGCTTTCTTT. It yields the protein CASRDDANTEAFF. The chain couples TRBV7-6 to TRBJ1-1; the D is unclear. This CDR3 is built from 13 residues. The germline V and J ends were trimmed by 6 bases and 1 base, with 9 bases remaining between them. CDR1 is SGHVS and CDR2 is FNYEAQ in the germline V gene.

In this sample, this clonotype turned up many times. V is TRBV3-1 and J is TRBJ2-7; 10 positions agree with TRBD1. The CDR3 sequence is 14 residues long. Germline V CDR1 and CDR2: LGHDT, YNNKEL (reference sequence). The V and J ends lost 3 bases and 5 bases, in that order; junction bases with no gene match: 4. The CDR3 DNA reads as TGTGCCAGCAGCCACGGGACAGGGGACCACGAGCAGTACTTC. Amino acid sequence: CASSHGTGDHEQYF.

This clonotype came up many times. The rearrangement uses TRBV20-1 and TRBJ2-5; D is perhaps TRBD1 (5 bases). Trimming took off 5 bases at V and 2 bases at J, with 15 bases between the two ends. Germline V gene sequence: CDR1 DFQATT, CDR2 SNEGSKA (reference sequence). The CDR3 totals 14 residues. DNA for the CDR3: TGCAGTGCTTATTTCCCAGGGTCACAAGAGACCCAGTACTTC. It translates to CSAYFPGSQETQYF.

V gene TRBV6-4 combines with J gene TRBJ1-2; 7 bases are a match to TRBD1. This CDR3 contains 15 residues. CDR1 is MRHNA, CDR2 SNTAGT, per germline. V trimming: 7 bases; J trimming: 3 bases; junction bases outside the gene matches: 11. The CDR3 bases are TGTGCCAGCACTCGACTCGACAGGGCGTACTATGGCTACACCTTC. It specifies CASTRLDRAYYGYTF.

In its sample, this clonotype was seen many times. The V gene is TRBV5-8, the J gene TRBJ2-7; 10 positions agree with TRBD2. The CDR3 spans 17 residues. CDR1 SGHTS and CDR2 YDEGEE come from the germline V gene. The V gene end was trimmed by 3 bases and the J gene end by 6 bases; junction bases not matched to a gene: 15. CDR3: CASSSTHLAGGLSEQYF. The CDR3, as DNA: TGTGCCAGCAGCTCGACTCATTTAGCGGGAGGCCTCAGCGAGCAGTACTTC.

J is TRBJ1-6 and V is TRBV2; 7 bases line up with TRBD1. This CDR3 region has 15 residues. V shed 7 bases and J 7 bases; nucleotides not matched to a gene: 10. Germline loops: CDR1 SNHLY, CDR2 FYNNEI. CDR3 sequence reads: CASIWRQGGNSPLHF. CDR3 coding DNA: TGTGCCAGCATATGGCGACAGGGCGGAAATTCACCCCTCCACTTT.

The V call is TRBV10-3, the J call TRBJ2-5; tentatively, D is TRBD2 (6 bases). The ends were cut back, 11 bases at V and 7 bases at J, with 20 bases in the middle. This CDR3 region has 13 residues. Per germline, CDR1 ENHRY and CDR2 SYGVKD. CDR3 amino acids: CAVTGEISGTQYF. The CDR3 DNA follows: TGTGCCGTGACGGGGGAAATTAGCGGGACCCAGTACTTC.

This clonotype was seen ten or more times. This chain uses TRBV5-1 with TRBJ2-7; TRBD1 might be the D (6 bases). The CDR3 is 15 amino acids. The V gene's germline CDR1 is SGHRS and CDR2 YFSETQ. V was pared by 5 bases and J by 2 bases, with 17 bases between. The DNA of the CDR3 is TGCGCCAGCAGGCTCGATGGACAGAGCACCTACGAGCAGTACTTC. Its translation: CASRLDGQSTYEQYF.

This clonotype was detected many times. Here the CDR3 DNA reads TGTGCCAGCAGCCGACTAGCGCAAGAGACCCAGTACTTC. Its protein product is CASSRLAQETQYF. V and J are TRBV12-3 or TRBV12-4 and TRBJ2-5; 8 positions agree with TRBD2. V was clipped by 6 bases and J by 2 bases; unmatched bases: 2. The CDR3 covers 13 residues.

The V gene is TRBV7-2, the J gene TRBJ2-5; 7 nucleotides agree with TRBD1. This CDR3 has 13 residues. Trimming cost V 5 bases and J 7 bases; bases outside gene matches: 7. Germline CDR1 and CDR2: SGHTA and FQGNSA. The CDR3 DNA reads as TGTGCCAGCAGCAGGGACAGCCTGGGGACCCAGTACTTC. Its protein is CASSRDSLGTQYF.

A remark on this clonotype: One end of the junction fails to match germline, which may point to a read error. V is TRBV2 and J is TRBJ2-2; 11 bases fit TRBD2. The CDR3 totals 16 residues. The germline gives CDR1 SNHLY, CDR2 FYNNEI. CDR3 in DNA: TGTGCCAGCCTGCCAACTAGCGGGAGTCATCCCGGGGAGCTGCTTTTT. It yields the protein CASLPTSGSHPGELLF.

This clonotype was picked up many times. This chain connects TRBV4-1 to TRBJ2-7, with a possible D match to TRBD1 (5 bases). The ends were cut back, 5 bases at V and 0 bases at J, with 11 bases in the middle. The germline V gene encodes CDR1 MGHRA and CDR2 YSYEKL. CDR3 length: 14 amino acids. The CDR3 sequence: CASSARQFSYEQYF. CDR3 bases: TGCGCCAGCAGCGCCCGACAGTTCTCCTACGAGCAGTACTTC.